The entry below gives a single TCR beta chain sequence along with its context. 60 Vbeta and 13 Jbeta primers were used in PCR. Measured with immunoSEQ multiplex PCR; TCRdb has only the in-frame clones, and not every one. This table has over 150,000 clones, 80% appearing once. These data come from a study of cytomegalovirus exposure and HLA in healthy donors. CDR1 is SQVTM, CDR2 ANQGSEA, per germline. CDR3 size: 13 residues. Trimming shortened V by 1 base and J by 6 bases, and 12 bases separated the two germline ends. This sequence originates from a boy younger than 18 in good health and CMV-seronegative. What was sequenced was PBMCs. The J gene is TRBJ1-1, the V gene TRBV29-1; D possibly corresponds to TRBD1 (5 bases). The chain's CDR3 is CSVEAGRWAEAFF. For the CDR3, the DNA is TGCAGCGTTGAAGCAGGGAGGTGGGCTGAAGCTTTCTTT.